Listed here are 2 T cell receptor beta chains from one sample, sequenced in a study of T-cell memory formation after mild COVID-19. Using its own MiXCR run on the 5' RACE reads, TCRdb lists one record per CDR3 protein. This repertoire shows just under 550,000 distinct CDR3 sequences, about 20% found once; its top ten account for approximately 12%. Sequenced: PBMCs or a T cell subset sorted from them (not recorded which). These receptors all stem from an adult woman who had mild COVID-19 (a few samples of this study predate the infection). Cell type and time point are not known.

V gene TRBV6-1 combines with J gene TRBJ2-1; no clear D gene. CDR1 and CDR2 (germline): MNHNS, SASEGT. Trimming shortened V by 8 bases and J by 0 bases, and 14 bases separated the two germline ends. The CDR3 loop spans 15 amino acids. The CDR3 here is CASPNPPSSYNEQFF. CDR3 nucleotide sequence: TGTGCCAGCCCTAACCCACCGAGCTCCTACAATGAGCAGTTCTTC.

V gene TRBV7-2 combines with J gene TRBJ2-1, with D possibly being TRBD2 (6 bases). Trimming left V 3 bases short and J 7 bases short, with 10 bases between. Germline lookup yields CDR1 SGHTA and CDR2 FQGNSA. This CDR3 has 13 residues. CDR3 DNA: TGTGCCAGCAGCTTCAACCGGGGGAATGAGCAGTTCTTC. It is translated as CASSFNRGNEQFF.